The subject of this entry is one TCR beta chain. This sample was included in a study of blood T cell repertoires in COVID-19. Across the study: COVID-19 samples collected from the United States, Italy and Spain covered acute and convalescent phases. The analysed material was cDNA or gDNA that came from T cells, B-cell-depleted T cells, or PBMCs.

Germline trimming cut 5 bases from V and 10 bases from J; bases unmatched to any gene: 13. Germline V CDR1 and CDR2: SGHTA, FQGNSA. The length of the CDR3 is 16 residues. The protocol was immunoSEQ multiplex PCR, while the TCRdb copy is restricted to in-frame clones and leaves out a portion. The sample lists roughly 170,000 clones; 85% to 90% were seen once. The chain is built from TRBV7-2 and TRBJ1-6, with 8 nucleotides matching TRBD1. This receptor was identified in a man between 70 and 80 years old with active or convalescent COVID-19. The sample taken for sequencing was peripheral blood. CDR3 sequence: CASSLLGQGGGSPLHF. CDR3 nucleotides: TGTGCCAGCAGCCTGCTCGGACAGGGAGGGGGATCACCCCTCCACTTT. Full variable domain (outside the CDR3, taken from reference TRBV7-2 and TRBJ1-6): GAGVSQSPSNKVTEKGKDVELRCDPISGHTALYWYRQSLGQGLEFLIYFQGNSAPDKSGLPSDRFSAERTGGSVSTLTIQRTQQEDSAVYLCASSLLGQGGGSPLHFGNGTRLTVT.